This record covers a single T cell receptor beta chain. This specimen belongs to a study of T cells after yellow fever vaccination. Overall study context: Sorting by CD3, CD45RA, CCR7 and CD95 gave EM, EMRA, CM and Tscm subsets.

Making TCR cDNA involved 5'RACE template switching, which added UMIs and a universal primer site. Each CDR3 protein is one row after TCRdb ran MiXCR on the 5' RACE reads. The sample has 30,000 to 35,000 distinct CDR3 sequences; around 6.7% are singletons. CDR1 and CDR2 from the germline V gene are SGHDT and YYEEEE. After removal of 0 bases from V and 3 bases from J, the junction contained 12 bases not matched to a gene. This CDR3 is 17 amino acids long. Overall study results and limits: Detected again after the booster were most primary-vaccination clones, at about 96% CD4 and about 90% CD8. A faster peak, day 5 versus 15, was reached by the weaker secondary response.

This TCR derives from a man between 18 and 29 years old who received the YFV17D yellow fever vaccine. The chain recombines TRBV5-6 with TRBJ2-7; 7 bases are a match to TRBD1. This specimen was PBMCs, either bulk or a sorted T-cell subset (CD4+, CD8+, memory, or dextramer-sorted; not recorded which), taken on the day of the first yellow fever vaccination. Here the CDR3 reads CASSLALGTATLYEQYF. The CDR3 bases are TGTGCCAGCAGCTTGGCCTTGGGGACAGCTACTCTCTACGAGCAGTACTTC. The full variable domain, rest sourced from reference TRBV5-6 and TRBJ2-7, is DAGVTQSPTHLIKTRGQQVTLRCSPKSGHDTVSWYQQALGQGPQFIFQYYEEEERQRGNFPDRFSGHQFPNYSSELNVNALLLGDSALYLCASSLALGTATLYEQYFGPGTRLTVT.